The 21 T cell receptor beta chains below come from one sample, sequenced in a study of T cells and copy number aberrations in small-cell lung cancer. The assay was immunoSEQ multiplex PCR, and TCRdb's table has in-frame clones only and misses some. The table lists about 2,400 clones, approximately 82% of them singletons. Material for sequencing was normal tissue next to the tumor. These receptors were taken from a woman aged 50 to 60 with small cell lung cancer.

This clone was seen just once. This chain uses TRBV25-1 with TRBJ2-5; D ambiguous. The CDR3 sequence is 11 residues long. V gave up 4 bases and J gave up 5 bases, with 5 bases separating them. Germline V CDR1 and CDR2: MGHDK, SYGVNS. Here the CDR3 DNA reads TGTGCCAGCAGTGGCAGGGAGACCCAGTACTTC. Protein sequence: CASSGRETQYF.

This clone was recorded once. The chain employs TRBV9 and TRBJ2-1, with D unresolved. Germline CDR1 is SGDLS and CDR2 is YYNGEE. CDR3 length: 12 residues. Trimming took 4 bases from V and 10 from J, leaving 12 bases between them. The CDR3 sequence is CASSPGENEQFF. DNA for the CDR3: TGTGCCAGCAGCCCCGGTGAGAACGAGCAGTTCTTC.

This CDR3 is CSGVFQETQYF. The CDR3 DNA is TGCAGTGGGGTATTCCAAGAGACCCAGTACTTC. V usage is TRBV20-1 and J usage is TRBJ2-5, with D uncertain. Trimming left V 7 bases short and J 1 base short, with 7 bases between. The CDR3 consists of 11 residues. Germline CDR1 and CDR2: DFQATT and SNEGSKA (reference sequence).

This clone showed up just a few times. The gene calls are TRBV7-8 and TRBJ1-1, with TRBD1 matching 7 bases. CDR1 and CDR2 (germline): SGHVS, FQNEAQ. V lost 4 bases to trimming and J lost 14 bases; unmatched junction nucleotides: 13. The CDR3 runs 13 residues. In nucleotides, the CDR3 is TGTGCCAGCAGCTCCACCGGGACAGACCCAGGGTTCTTT. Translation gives CASSSTGTDPGFF. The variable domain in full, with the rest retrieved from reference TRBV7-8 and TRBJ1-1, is GAGVSQSPRYKVAKRGQDVALRCDPISGHVSLFWYQQALGQGPEFLTYFQNEAQLDKSGLPSDRFFAERPEGSVSTLKIQRTQQEDSAVYLCASSSTGTDPGFFGQGTRLTVV.

CDR3 residues: CASSKWDGNTEAFF. CDR3 sequence (DNA): TGTGCCAGCAGCAAGTGGGACGGGAACACTGAAGCTTTCTTT. The chain combines TRBV7-9 with TRBJ1-1; possibly TRBD1 for D (5 bases). From germline, CDR1 is SEHNR and CDR2 FQNEAQ (reference sequence). Trimming stripped 5 bases from V and 1 base from J, with 11 bases between. This CDR3 spans 14 amino acids.

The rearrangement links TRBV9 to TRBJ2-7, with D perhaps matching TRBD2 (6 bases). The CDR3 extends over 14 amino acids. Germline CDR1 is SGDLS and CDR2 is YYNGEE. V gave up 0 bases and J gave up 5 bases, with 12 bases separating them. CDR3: CASSVGKGEDEQYF. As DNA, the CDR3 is TGTGCCAGCAGCGTAGGAAAAGGGGAGGACGAGCAGTACTTC.

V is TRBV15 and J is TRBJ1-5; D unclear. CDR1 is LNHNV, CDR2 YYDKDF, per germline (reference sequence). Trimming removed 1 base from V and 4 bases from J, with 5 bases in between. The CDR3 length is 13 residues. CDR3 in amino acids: CATSRGHNQPQHF. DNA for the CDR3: TGTGCCACCAGCAGAGGACATAATCAGCCCCAGCATTTT. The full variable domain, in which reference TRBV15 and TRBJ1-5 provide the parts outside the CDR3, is DAMVIQNPRYQVTQFGKPVTLSCSQTLNHNVMYWYQQKSSQAPKLLFHYYDKDFNNEADTPDNFQSRRPNTSFCFLDIRSPGLGDTAMYLCATSRGHNQPQHFGDGTRLSIL.

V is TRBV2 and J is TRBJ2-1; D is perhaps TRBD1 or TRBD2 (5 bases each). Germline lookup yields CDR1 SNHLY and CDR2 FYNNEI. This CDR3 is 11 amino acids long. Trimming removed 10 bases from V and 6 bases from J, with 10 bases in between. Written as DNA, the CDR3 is TGTGCCACGGGACGGTTCAATGAGCAGTTCTTC. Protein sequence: CATGRFNEQFF.

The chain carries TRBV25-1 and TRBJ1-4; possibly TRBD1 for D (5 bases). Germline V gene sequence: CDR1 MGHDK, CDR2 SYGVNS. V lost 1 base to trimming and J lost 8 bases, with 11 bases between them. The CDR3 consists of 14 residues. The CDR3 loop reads CASSESRGWEKLFF. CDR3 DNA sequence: TGTGCCAGCAGTGAATCGAGGGGTTGGGAAAAACTGTTTTTT.

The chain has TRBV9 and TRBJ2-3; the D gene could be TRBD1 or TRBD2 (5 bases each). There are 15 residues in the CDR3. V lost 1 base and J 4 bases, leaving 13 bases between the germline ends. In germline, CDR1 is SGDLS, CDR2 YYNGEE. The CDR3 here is CASSVLGDGADTQYF. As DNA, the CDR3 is TGTGCCAGCAGCGTACTGGGGGACGGAGCAGATACGCAGTATTTT.

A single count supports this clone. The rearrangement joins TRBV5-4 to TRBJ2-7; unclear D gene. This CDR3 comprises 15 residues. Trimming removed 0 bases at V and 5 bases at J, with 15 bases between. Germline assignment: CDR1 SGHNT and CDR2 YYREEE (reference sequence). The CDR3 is CASSLAGPLGDEQYF. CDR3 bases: TGTGCCAGCAGCTTGGCCGGGCCCCTCGGCGACGAGCAGTACTTC.

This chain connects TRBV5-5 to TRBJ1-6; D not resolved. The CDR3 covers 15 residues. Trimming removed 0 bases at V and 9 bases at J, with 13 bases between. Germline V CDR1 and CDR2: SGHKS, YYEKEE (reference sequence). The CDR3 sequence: CASSLDPGGGSPLHF. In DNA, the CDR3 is TGTGCCAGCAGCTTGGACCCGGGAGGAGGTTCACCCCTCCACTTT.

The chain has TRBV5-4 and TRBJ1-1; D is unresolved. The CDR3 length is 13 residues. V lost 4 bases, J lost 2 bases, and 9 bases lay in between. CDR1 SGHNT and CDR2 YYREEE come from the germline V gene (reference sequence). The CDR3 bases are TGTGCCAGCAGCGACGGGAGTAACACTGAAGCTTTCTTT. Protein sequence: CASSDGSNTEAFF.

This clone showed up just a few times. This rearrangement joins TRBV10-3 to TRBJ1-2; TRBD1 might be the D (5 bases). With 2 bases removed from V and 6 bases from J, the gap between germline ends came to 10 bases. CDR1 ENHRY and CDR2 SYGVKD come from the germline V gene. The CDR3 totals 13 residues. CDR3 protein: CAISEVRGNGYTF. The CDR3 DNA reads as TGTGCCATCAGTGAGGTGAGGGGAAATGGCTACACCTTC.

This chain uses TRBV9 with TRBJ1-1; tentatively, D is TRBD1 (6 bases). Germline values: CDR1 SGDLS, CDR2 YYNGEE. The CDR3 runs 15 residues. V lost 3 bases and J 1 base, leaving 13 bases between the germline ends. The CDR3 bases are TGTGCCAGCAGCGAGAGGGGGGGATGGAACACTGAAGCTTTCTTT. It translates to CASSERGGWNTEAFF. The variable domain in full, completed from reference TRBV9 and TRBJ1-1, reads DSGVTQTPKHLITATGQRVTLRCSPRSGDLSVYWYQQSLDQGLQFLIQYYNGEERAKGNILERFSAQQFPDLHSELNLSSLELGDSALYFCASSERGGWNTEAFFGQGTRLTVV.

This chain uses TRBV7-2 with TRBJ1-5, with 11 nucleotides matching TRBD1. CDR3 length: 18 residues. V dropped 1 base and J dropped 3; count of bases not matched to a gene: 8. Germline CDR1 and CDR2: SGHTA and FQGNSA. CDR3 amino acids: CASSLGTGGMRDNQPQHF. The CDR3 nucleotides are TGTGCCAGCAGCTTAGGGACAGGGGGCATGAGGGACAATCAGCCCCAGCATTTT.

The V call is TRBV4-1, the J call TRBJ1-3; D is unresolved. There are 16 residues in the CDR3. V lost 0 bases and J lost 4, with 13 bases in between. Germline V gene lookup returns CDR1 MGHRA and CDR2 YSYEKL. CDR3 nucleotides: TGCGCCAGCAGCCAAGATCCCGAGGGTTCCGGAAACACCATATATTTT. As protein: CASSQDPEGSGNTIYF.

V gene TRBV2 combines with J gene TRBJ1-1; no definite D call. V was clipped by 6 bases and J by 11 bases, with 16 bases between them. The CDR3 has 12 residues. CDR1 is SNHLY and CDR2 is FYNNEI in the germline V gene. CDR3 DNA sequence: TGTGCCAGCAGCGTCTACTATGGCGTGGCTTTCTTT. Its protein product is CASSVYYGVAFF.

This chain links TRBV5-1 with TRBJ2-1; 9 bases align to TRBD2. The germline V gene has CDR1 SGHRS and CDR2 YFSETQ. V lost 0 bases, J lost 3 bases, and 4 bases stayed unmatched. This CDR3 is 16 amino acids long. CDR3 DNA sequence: TGCGCCAGCAGCTTGGCCTCTAGCGGGGACTACAATGAGCAGTTCTTC. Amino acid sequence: CASSLASSGDYNEQFF.

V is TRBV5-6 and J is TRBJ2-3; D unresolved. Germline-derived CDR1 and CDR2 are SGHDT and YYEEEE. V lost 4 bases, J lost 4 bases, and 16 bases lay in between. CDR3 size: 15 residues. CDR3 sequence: CASSQTTLGPDTQYF. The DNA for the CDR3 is TGTGCCAGCAGCCAAACAACCCTAGGCCCAGATACGCAGTATTTT.

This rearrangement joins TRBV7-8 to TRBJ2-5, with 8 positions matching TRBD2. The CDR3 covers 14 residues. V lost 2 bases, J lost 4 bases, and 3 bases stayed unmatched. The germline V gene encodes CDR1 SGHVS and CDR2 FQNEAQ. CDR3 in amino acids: CASSLRGGGETQYF. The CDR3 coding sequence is TGTGCCAGCAGCTTACGGGGGGGCGGAGAGACCCAGTACTTC.